Following are 31 T cell receptor beta chains from one sample sequenced in a study of early T cells in non-severe SARS-CoV-2 infection. TCRdb re-called the 5' RACE reads through MiXCR, storing one row per CDR3 protein. Among around 25,000 distinct CDR3 sequences listed, around 4.5% were seen once. Material for sequencing was whole blood. The source of these receptors is an adult who was a healthcare worker with PCR-confirmed SARS-CoV-2 infection or an uninfected control (not recorded which).

In this sample, this clonotype turned up many times. The chain joins TRBV7-2 to TRBJ1-2, with D unclear. Germline CDR1 and CDR2: SGHTA and FQGNSA. V lost 2 bases and J 4 bases, leaving 2 bases between the germline ends. CDR3 length equals 11 residues. CDR3 in DNA: TGTGCCAGCAGCTTAAGCTATGGCTACACCTTC. Protein sequence: CASSLSYGYTF.

The chain uses TRBV10-3 and TRBJ1-5; tentatively, D is TRBD1 (5 bases). In germline, CDR1 is ENHRY, CDR2 SYGVKD. The CDR3 has 13 amino acids. V was cut by 10 bases and J by 3 bases, with 13 bases left in between. CDR3 loop: CATGFRDNQPQHF. The CDR3 DNA is TGTGCCACGGGTTTCAGGGACAATCAGCCCCAGCATTTT.

This clonotype was recorded at least ten times. V is TRBV24-1 and J is TRBJ2-1; D gene ambiguous. Deletions cut 3 bases from V and 6 bases from J, with 8 bases between. CDR1 is KGHDR and CDR2 is SFDVKD in the germline V gene. The CDR3 extends over 13 amino acids. The CDR3 spells CATSDPQPNEQFF. The CDR3 DNA reads TGTGCCACCAGTGATCCACAGCCCAATGAGCAGTTCTTC.

This clonotype was seen more than once but under ten times. The chain joins TRBV6-1 to TRBJ2-7; D is perhaps TRBD2 (6 bases). V shed 0 bases and J shed 4 bases, with 10 bases lying between them. CDR3 length equals 14 residues. Germline V gene data show CDR1 as MNHNS and CDR2 as SASEGT. The CDR3 nucleotides are TGTGCCAGCAGTGAAGCACTAGCAGCATACGAGCAGTACTTC. It translates to CASSEALAAYEQYF.

V gene TRBV5-4 combines with J gene TRBJ2-2, with TRBD2 matching over 10 bases. In germline, CDR1 is SGHNT, CDR2 YYREEE (reference sequence). With 4 bases clipped from V and 7 bases from J, the junction kept 10 bases outside the gene matches. This CDR3 is built from 16 residues. The CDR3 sequence: CASSRGLAGVGGELFF. The CDR3 DNA reads as TGTGCCAGCAGCAGGGGGCTAGCGGGAGTGGGCGGGGAGCTGTTTTTT.

The table lists this clonotype with a few counts. The genes are TRBV20-1 and TRBJ1-2; 9 nucleotides align to TRBD1. The trim removed 2 bases at V and 4 bases at J, leaving 11 bases unmatched. This CDR3 has 16 amino acids. CDR1 and CDR2 (germline): DFQATT, SNEGSKA (reference sequence). CDR3 residues: CSARSTGTGLLYGYTF. The CDR3, as DNA: TGCAGTGCTAGATCCACCGGGACAGGGCTACTCTATGGCTACACCTTC.

Ten or more counts support this clonotype. V usage is TRBV4-1 and J usage is TRBJ1-1, with no clear D. The CDR3 extends over 14 amino acids. V lost 1 base to trimming and J lost 6 bases, with 12 bases between them. Germline loops: CDR1 MGHRA, CDR2 YSYEKL. CDR3 coding DNA: TGCGCCAGCAGCCAAGGTCCGGGATGGGCTGAAGCTTTCTTT. Translation gives CASSQGPGWAEAFF.

About this clonotype itself: A much larger clone lies a single base off, so this may be a read error. The chain employs TRBV30 and TRBJ2-2, with 13 bases aligning to TRBD2. CDR3 length: 16 amino acids. The V gene's germline CDR1 is GTSNPN and CDR2 SVGIG (reference sequence). The CDR3 DNA reads as TGTGTCTGGAGCGGACTAGCGGGAGTGAGCACCGGGGAGCTGTTTTTT. Amino acid sequence: CVWSGLAGVSTGELFF.

This clonotype was recorded at least ten times. The chain links TRBV29-1 to TRBJ1-3; D gene uncertain. CDR1 SQVTM and CDR2 ANQGSEA come from the germline V gene. Trimming cost V 3 bases and J 4 bases, with 7 bases left between them. This CDR3 has 12 residues. The CDR3 DNA reads as TGCAGCGTTGAGAAGGGCGGAAACACCATATATTTT. As protein: CSVEKGGNTIYF.

The sample holds one count of this clonotype. The chain employs TRBV25-1 and TRBJ2-5; D ambiguous. Germline V lookup: CDR1 MGHDK, CDR2 SYGVNS. This CDR3 has 11 residues. Trimming removed 6 bases from V and 7 bases from J, with 9 bases in between. CDR3 DNA sequence: TGTGCCAGCAGGGGTTCGTGGACCCAGTACTTC. Protein: CASRGSWTQYF.

This clonotype came up many times. CDR3 in DNA: TGTGCCAGCAGCGGGGGGTACCAAGAGACCCAGTACTTC. Protein product: CASSGGYQETQYF. The V and J genes are TRBV7-2 and TRBJ2-5; D perhaps matches TRBD2 (6 bases). Germline V gene data show CDR1 as SGHTA and CDR2 as FQGNSA. Trimming shortened V by 5 bases and J by 0 bases, and 7 bases separated the two germline ends. The CDR3 runs 13 residues.

This clonotype showed up many times. The CDR3 region is CASSEAGNRGVAGYTF. The CDR3 DNA follows: TGTGCCAGCAGTGAAGCGGGAAACAGGGGAGTAGCTGGCTACACCTTC. This chain uses TRBV2 with TRBJ1-2, with 7 bases lining up with TRBD1. J was trimmed by 7 bases and V by 0 bases; bases with no gene match: 11. CDR3 length: 16 amino acids. The germline CDR1 and CDR2 sequences are SNHLY and FYNNEI.

The gene calls are TRBV11-2 and TRBJ1-4; 9 positions match TRBD1. V gave up 6 bases and J gave up 8 bases; unmatched junction bases: 7. From germline, CDR1 is SGHAT and CDR2 FQNNGV. The CDR3 runs 14 residues. This CDR3 is CASSSRDRVEKLFF. CDR3 bases: TGTGCCAGCAGTTCCCGGGACAGGGTGGAAAAACTGTTTTTT.

The chain carries TRBV12-3 or TRBV12-4 and TRBJ2-2, with D uncertain. The V and J ends lost 7 bases and 1 base respectively, with 16 bases between them. This CDR3 contains 16 residues. The CDR3 sequence: CASNDVGLGNTGELFF. In DNA form, the CDR3 reads TGTGCCAGCAACGACGTGGGCTTGGGGAACACCGGGGAGCTGTTTTTT.

This clonotype was detected many times. CDR3 bases: TGTGCCAGCAGAACAGGGGGCAATCAGCCCCAGCATTTT. Its protein is CASRTGGNQPQHF. V is TRBV2 and J is TRBJ1-5; 7 positions match TRBD1. The V gene's germline CDR1 is SNHLY and CDR2 FYNNEI. V dropped 6 bases and J dropped 2; count of bases not matched to a gene: 1. The CDR3 extends over 13 amino acids.

This clonotype was seen a few times. This sequence joins TRBV6-2 or TRBV6-3 and TRBJ1-2, with D possibly TRBD1 on 6 matching bases. V was cut by 6 bases and J by 2 bases, with 10 bases left in between. CDR1 MNHEY and CDR2 SVGEGT come from the germline V gene. This CDR3 region has 13 residues. The CDR3 is CASSLGHNYGYTF. CDR3 in DNA: TGTGCCAGCAGCTTGGGACACAACTATGGCTACACCTTC.

This clonotype was recorded at least ten times. This rearrangement joins TRBV20-1 to TRBJ2-3, with 8 bases matching TRBD1. Per the germline V gene, CDR1 is DFQATT and CDR2 is SNEGSKA (reference sequence). The CDR3 has 19 residues. J gave up 3 bases and V 0 bases, and 17 bases lay outside the gene matches. CDR3 in amino acids: CSARDLLPPTGVRTDTQYF. CDR3 sequence (DNA): TGCAGTGCTAGAGATCTACTACCCCCGACAGGGGTTCGTACAGATACGCAGTATTTT.

This clonotype has at least ten counts. CDR3 sequence: CASSLTGGTDTQYF. The CDR3 nucleotides read TGTGCCAGCAGCTTAACAGGGGGCACAGATACGCAGTATTTT. This sequence joins TRBV7-8 and TRBJ2-3; 7 nucleotides match TRBD1. The CDR3 is 14 amino acids. The trim removed 2 bases at V and 1 base at J, leaving 0 bases unmatched. In germline, CDR1 is SGHVS, CDR2 FQNEAQ.

This clonotype was recorded at least ten times. The rearrangement joins TRBV7-3 to TRBJ2-1, with D maybe TRBD1 (6 bases). V dropped 5 bases and J dropped 2 bases, with 16 bases sitting between them. Germline assignment: CDR1 SGHTA and CDR2 FQGTGA. The CDR3 loop spans 16 amino acids. The CDR3 loop reads CASSRPGADPYNEQFF. The CDR3 nucleotides are TGTGCCAGCAGCCGCCCAGGGGCGGACCCCTACAATGAGCAGTTCTTC.

On this clonotype itself: This clone may be a read error of a much larger clone one base away. V gene TRBV25-1 combines with J gene TRBJ2-7, with a tentative D call TRBD2 (5 bases). The CDR3 is made up of 14 amino acids. Germline V gene sequence: CDR1 MGHDK, CDR2 SYGVNS. The CDR3 DNA is TGTGCCAGCACCCGTTCCCGGGGATCCTGCGAGCAGTACTTC. It encodes CASTRSRGSCEQYF.

This clonotype was detected many times. This chain uses TRBV9 with TRBJ1-5, with TRBD1 matching over 7 bases. The germline CDR1 and CDR2 sequences are SGDLS and YYNGEE. The CDR3 is made up of 14 amino acids. The V and J ends lost 3 bases and 6 bases, in that order; junction bases with no gene match: 6. The CDR3: CASSARQGGQPQHF. In nucleotides, the CDR3 is TGTGCCAGCAGCGCTCGACAGGGAGGTCAGCCCCAGCATTTT.

This clonotype was found many times. The rearrangement links TRBV5-1 to TRBJ1-2, with D perhaps TRBD1 (6 bases). The germline V gene encodes CDR1 SGHRS and CDR2 YFSETQ. The CDR3 runs to 16 residues. V was shortened by 4 bases and J by 5 bases, with 21 bases between the two germline ends. CDR3 sequence reads: CASSPALWGQKYGYTF. DNA of the CDR3: TGCGCCAGCAGCCCTGCCCTTTGGGGGCAGAAATATGGCTACACCTTC.

The sample holds many counts of this clonotype. The rearrangement uses TRBV3-1 and TRBJ1-2; 9 bases are shared with TRBD1. The CDR3 totals 16 residues. The J segment lost 0 bases and the V segment lost 4 bases, leaving 6 bases of the junction unmatched. The V gene's germline CDR1 is LGHDT and CDR2 YNNKEL (reference sequence). The CDR3 protein is CASSRGTGRANYGYTF. In DNA, the CDR3 is TGTGCCAGCAGCCGCGGGACAGGGAGAGCTAACTATGGCTACACCTTC. Full variable domain (outside the CDR3, taken from reference TRBV3-1 and TRBJ1-2): DTAVSQTPKYLVTQMGNDKSIKCEQNLGHDTMYWYKQDSKKFLKIMFSYNNKELIINETVPNRFSPKSPDKAHLNLHINSLELGDSAVYFCASSRGTGRANYGYTFGSGTRLTVV.

The rearrangement joins TRBV11-2 to TRBJ2-7, with 8 bases matching TRBD2. CDR3 length equals 13 residues. In germline, CDR1 is SGHAT, CDR2 FQNNGV. Unmatched junction bases numbered 6, after V lost 5 bases and J lost 6 bases. CDR3 coding DNA: TGTGCCAGCAGCCTAATTCGGGGGGGCGAGCAGTACTTC. This translates into CASSLIRGGEQYF.

This clonotype came up many times. The chain uses TRBV6-2 or TRBV6-3 and TRBJ2-5; D unclear. The germline CDR1 and CDR2 sequences are MNHEY and SVGEGT. Trimming stripped 5 bases from V and 2 bases from J, with 6 bases between. The CDR3 has 12 amino acids. Written as DNA, the CDR3 is TGTGCCAGCAGTCCTCAGCAAGAGACCCAGTACTTC. This encodes CASSPQQETQYF.

This clonotype was seen ten or more times. The CDR3 bases are TGTGCCAGCAGTTTCCTCGAAGTTGAGCAGTACTTC. Amino acid sequence: CASSFLEVEQYF. The genes are TRBV28 and TRBJ2-7; D gene ambiguous. The CDR3 length is 12 residues. Trimming cost V 3 bases and J 7 bases, with 10 bases left between them. The germline V gene encodes CDR1 MDHEN and CDR2 SYDVKM.

This clonotype was seen many times. This chain connects TRBV11-3 to TRBJ1-1; D is unclear. The germline V gene encodes CDR1 SGHNT and CDR2 YENEEA. This CDR3 contains 13 residues. V dropped 3 bases and J dropped 1 base, with 6 bases sitting between them. The CDR3 coding sequence is TGTGCCAGCAGCTTCTCCGAGAACACTGAAGCTTTCTTT. Translation: CASSFSENTEAFF.

This clonotype showed up many times. The gene calls are TRBV5-1 and TRBJ1-2; D is uncertain. Germline V gene data show CDR1 as SGHRS and CDR2 as YFSETQ. With 4 bases removed from V and 4 bases from J, the gap between germline ends came to 11 bases. The CDR3 spans 13 residues. The CDR3 DNA follows: TGCGCCAGCAGCCCCGCGGGGATCTATGGCTACACCTTC. Translated: CASSPAGIYGYTF.

This clonotype turned up a few times. The CDR3 DNA sequence: TGTGCCAGCACTCCCCACGGCGGGGTCACCTACGAGCAGTACTTC. Its protein is CASTPHGGVTYEQYF. The V call is TRBV28, the J call TRBJ2-7, with D possibly matching TRBD2 (6 bases). Looked up from germline, CDR1 is MDHEN and CDR2 is SYDVKM. Trimming left V 7 bases short and J 2 bases short, with 18 bases between. The CDR3 is 15 residues long.

This clonotype was observed many times. This rearrangement joins TRBV2 to TRBJ2-7; D perhaps matches TRBD1 (5 bases). Germline CDR1 and CDR2: SNHLY and FYNNEI. The ends were cut back, 2 bases at V and 3 bases at J, with 8 bases in the middle. This CDR3 region has 13 residues. The CDR3 region is CASSERGGYEQYF. The CDR3 coding sequence is TGTGCCAGCAGTGAAAGGGGCGGCTACGAGCAGTACTTC. Variable domain in full (rest from reference TRBV2 and TRBJ2-7): EPEVTQTPSHQVTQMGQEVILRCVPISNHLYFYWYRQILGQKVEFLVSFYNNEISEKSEIFDDQFSVERPDGSNFTLKIRSTKLEDSAMYFCASSERGGYEQYFGPGTRLTVT.

This clonotype was counted a few times. The chain joins TRBV29-1 to TRBJ1-1; 7 nucleotides align to TRBD1. The germline gives CDR1 SQVTM, CDR2 ANQGSEA. The CDR3 is made up of 12 amino acids. Germline trimming cut 3 bases from V and 5 bases from J; bases unmatched to any gene: 3. CDR3 amino acids: CSVDRGGTEAFF. The CDR3 DNA sequence: TGCAGCGTTGACAGGGGGGGAACTGAAGCTTTCTTT.